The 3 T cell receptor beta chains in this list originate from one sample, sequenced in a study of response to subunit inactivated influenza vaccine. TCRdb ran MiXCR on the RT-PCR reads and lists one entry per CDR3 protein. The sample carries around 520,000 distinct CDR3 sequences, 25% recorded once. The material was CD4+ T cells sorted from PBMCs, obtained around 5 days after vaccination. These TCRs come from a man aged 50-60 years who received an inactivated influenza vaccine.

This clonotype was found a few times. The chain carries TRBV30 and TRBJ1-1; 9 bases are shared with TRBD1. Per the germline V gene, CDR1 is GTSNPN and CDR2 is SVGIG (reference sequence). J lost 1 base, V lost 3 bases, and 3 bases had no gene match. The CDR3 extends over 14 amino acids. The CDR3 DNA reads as TGTGCCTGGAGAGGACAGGGGAGGAACACTGAAGCTTTCTTT. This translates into CAWRGQGRNTEAFF.

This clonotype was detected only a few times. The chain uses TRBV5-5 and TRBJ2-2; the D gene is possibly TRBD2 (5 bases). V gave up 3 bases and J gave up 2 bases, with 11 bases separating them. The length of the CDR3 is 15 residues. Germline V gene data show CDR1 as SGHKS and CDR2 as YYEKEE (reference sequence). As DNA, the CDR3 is TGTGCCAGCAGCTCAGGACTGGTAAACACCGGGGAGCTGTTTTTT. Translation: CASSSGLVNTGELFF. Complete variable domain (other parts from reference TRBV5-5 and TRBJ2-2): DAGVTQSPTHLIKTRGQQVTLRCSPISGHKSVSWYQQVLGQGPQFIFQYYEKEERGRGNFPDRFSARQFPNYSSELNVNALLLGDSALYLCASSSGLVNTGELFFGEGSRLTVL.

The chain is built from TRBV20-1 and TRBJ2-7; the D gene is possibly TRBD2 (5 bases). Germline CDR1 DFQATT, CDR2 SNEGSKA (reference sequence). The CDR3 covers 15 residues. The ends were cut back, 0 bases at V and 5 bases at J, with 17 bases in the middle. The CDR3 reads CSARDQRVFANEQYF. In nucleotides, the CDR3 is TGCAGTGCTAGAGATCAGAGGGTTTTTGCCAACGAGCAGTACTTC.